The 29 T cell receptor beta chains presented below share a single source sample, sequenced in a study of graft-versus-host responses after intestinal transplantation. The antigens these receptors bind are not known. Some clones are missing from TCRdb's copy, which holds only in-frame ones; the method was immunoSEQ multiplex PCR. The top ten hold approximately 0.35% of the sample, which has approximately 77,000 clones, about 88% seen once. Sequences were derived from unstimulated CD4+ T cells sorted from spleen or lymph node cells, sampled before intestinal transplant. The source is a human donor who received an intestinal transplant.

The rearrangement links TRBV10-2 to TRBJ1-1; D is uncertain. CDR1 is WSHSY and CDR2 is SAAADI in the germline V gene. The CDR3 loop spans 13 amino acids. V was pared by 9 bases and J by 0 bases, with 11 bases between. The CDR3 DNA follows: TGCGCCAGTAGAGCAGGCTTGAACACTGAAGCTTTCTTT. This encodes CASRAGLNTEAFF.

This sequence joins TRBV10-3 and TRBJ1-1; 8 bases align to TRBD1. The CDR3 loop spans 13 amino acids. Germline V gene sequence: CDR1 ENHRY, CDR2 SYGVKD. The ends lost 10 bases at V and 0 bases at J; junction bases unmatched: 4. The CDR3 here is CASRQGLNTEAFF. CDR3 bases: TGTGCCAGCCGACAGGGGTTGAACACTGAAGCTTTCTTT.

Only one count was recorded for this clone. The chain has TRBV27 and TRBJ2-7; 16 bases map to TRBD2. The CDR3 has 18 amino acids. Germline CDR1 MNHEY, CDR2 SMNVEV (reference sequence). V was clipped by 3 bases and J by 2 bases; unmatched bases: 7. CDR3 nucleotides: TGTGCCAGCAGTTTGCGGGGACTAGCGGGAGGGCCCCCCTACGAGCAGTACTTC. Encoded protein: CASSLRGLAGGPPYEQYF.

DNA for the CDR3: TGTGCCAGCCACCGACCCGGGGAAGAGGCTGGAAACACCATATATTTT. Residues: CASHRPGEEAGNTIYF. This rearrangement joins TRBV2 to TRBJ1-3; D uncertain. There are 16 residues in the CDR3. Trimming left V 8 bases short and J 2 bases short, with 19 bases between. Germline V CDR1 and CDR2: SNHLY, FYNNEI.

This chain uses TRBV7-2 with TRBJ1-2; D call uncertain. CDR1 and CDR2 (germline): SGHTA, FQGNSA. The CDR3 contains 13 residues. V was pared by 2 bases and J by 7 bases, with 11 bases between. CDR3 protein: CASSLIAGGGYTF. The CDR3 DNA reads TGTGCCAGCAGCTTAATCGCGGGCGGTGGCTACACCTTC.

This clone was counted once. The chain uses TRBV11-2 and TRBJ2-5; TRBD1 agrees at 9 bases. The CDR3 consists of 16 residues. V shed 3 bases, J shed 5 bases, and the junction held 10 bases outside the gene matches. The germline CDR1 and CDR2 sequences are SGHAT and FQNNGV. The CDR3 loop reads CASSFTGGAGEETQYF. The CDR3 nucleotides read TGTGCCAGCAGCTTTACAGGGGGCGCGGGGGAGGAGACCCAGTACTTC.

This sequence joins TRBV19 and TRBJ1-2; a weak D match, TRBD1 (5 bases). The CDR3 covers 16 residues. Trimming pared 3 bases from V and 4 bases from J, leaving 18 bases between. Looked up from germline, CDR1 is LNHDA and CDR2 is SQIVND (reference sequence). CDR3 DNA sequence: TGTGCCAGTAGTATTAATCAGGGAGGTCGCTCCTATGGCTACACCTTC. Its translation: CASSINQGGRSYGYTF.

The chain combines TRBV29-1 with TRBJ1-2; TRBD1 is a possible D gene (5 bases). V dropped 0 bases and J dropped 8 bases, with 13 bases sitting between them. The CDR3 runs to 13 residues. In germline, CDR1 is SQVTM, CDR2 ANQGSEA. CDR3 loop: CSVEDGGVGGYTF. Written as DNA, the CDR3 is TGCAGCGTTGAAGATGGAGGGGTCGGGGGCTACACCTTC.

The genes are TRBV28 and TRBJ1-2; 10 bases match TRBD1. The germline V gene has CDR1 MDHEN and CDR2 SYDVKM. Trimming took 3 bases from V and 2 from J; bases not matched to a gene: 12. The CDR3 is 18 residues long. CDR3 nucleotides: TGTGCCAGCAGTTTGCTGACAGGGGGCGCAGGAGGCAACTATGGCTACACCTTC. It yields the protein CASSLLTGGAGGNYGYTF.

The chain uses TRBV6-1 and TRBJ1-5, with D uncertain. The V gene's germline CDR1 is MNHNS and CDR2 SASEGT. Trimming cost V 6 bases and J 6 bases, with 12 bases left between them. CDR3 size: 13 residues. In DNA form, the CDR3 reads TGTGCCAGCAGGACAACCGGTCTTCAGCCCCAGCATTTT. This translates into CASRTTGLQPQHF.

V gene TRBV2 combines with J gene TRBJ2-5; the match to TRBD1 covers 8 bases. CDR1 SNHLY and CDR2 FYNNEI come from the germline V gene. The V segment lost 1 base and the J segment 5 bases; nucleotides outside the gene matches: 9. This CDR3 is built from 16 residues. The CDR3 region is CASSEGRTGSMETQYF. CDR3 DNA sequence: TGTGCCAGCAGTGAAGGAAGGACAGGGTCGATGGAGACCCAGTACTTC.

This clone turned up a few times. The chain combines TRBV19 with TRBJ1-6; D may be TRBD1 (6 bases). The ends were cut back, 8 bases at V and 7 bases at J, with 18 bases in the middle. Germline assignment: CDR1 LNHDA and CDR2 SQIVND (reference sequence). The CDR3 runs 15 residues. The DNA for the CDR3 is TGTGCCAGTTCTTTCGGGACAAGGATAAATTCACCCCTCCACTTT. This codes for CASSFGTRINSPLHF.

This chain connects TRBV6-5 to TRBJ2-7; TRBD1 matches at 7 bases. The length of the CDR3 is 14 residues. J was trimmed by 6 bases and V by 4 bases; bases with no gene match: 9. Germline CDR1 MNHEY, CDR2 SVGAGI. In nucleotides, the CDR3 is TGTGCCAGCAGTTCGACAGGGATTGTAGGCGAGCAGTACTTC. Protein: CASSSTGIVGEQYF.

The chain joins TRBV6-5 to TRBJ2-7, with 9 bases lining up with TRBD1. Unmatched junction bases numbered 6, after V lost 5 bases and J lost 4 bases. Looked up from germline, CDR1 is MNHEY and CDR2 is SVGAGI. The CDR3 totals 14 residues. The CDR3 sequence is CASSRATGGYEQYF. The CDR3 DNA reads TGTGCCAGCAGTAGGGCGACAGGGGGGTACGAGCAGTACTTC.

V and J are TRBV11-2 and TRBJ2-7; D not certain. CDR1 is SGHAT, CDR2 FQNNGV, per germline. This CDR3 has 12 residues. With 2 bases removed from V and 2 bases from J, the gap between germline ends came to 4 bases. DNA for the CDR3: TGTGCCAGCAGCTTAAGCCCCTACGAGCAGTACTTC. Protein product: CASSLSPYEQYF.

The chain links TRBV2 to TRBJ2-2, with TRBD2 matching over 9 bases. The CDR3 is 14 amino acids. V shed 3 bases, J shed 8 bases, and the junction held 4 bases outside the gene matches. Germline V gene sequence: CDR1 SNHLY, CDR2 FYNNEI. CDR3 nucleotides: TGTGCCAGCAGTGACCTAGCGGGAAGGGGGGAGCTGTTTTTT. Translation: CASSDLAGRGELFF. Variable domain in full (rest from reference TRBV2 and TRBJ2-2): EPEVTQTPSHQVTQMGQEVILRCVPISNHLYFYWYRQILGQKVEFLVSFYNNEISEKSEIFDDQFSVERPDGSNFTLKIRSTKLEDSAMYFCASSDLAGRGELFFGEGSRLTVL.

The V gene is TRBV18, the J gene TRBJ1-1; 7 bases fit TRBD1. In germline, CDR1 is KGHSH, CDR2 LQKENI. V shed 0 bases, J shed 4 bases, and the junction held 2 bases outside the gene matches. CDR3 size: 14 residues. The CDR3, as DNA: TGTGCCAGCTCACCACCGAACAGGGGCACTGAAGCTTTCTTT. Amino acids: CASSPPNRGTEAFF.

The chain couples TRBV19 to TRBJ1-4, with D unclear. V lost 7 bases and J 0 bases, leaving 12 bases between the germline ends. The V gene's germline CDR1 is LNHDA and CDR2 SQIVND (reference sequence). There are 15 residues in the CDR3. The CDR3 region is CASKDTPATNEKLFF. CDR3 in DNA: TGTGCCAGTAAAGACACCCCCGCAACTAATGAAAAACTGTTTTTT.

This clone was counted only a few times. This sequence joins TRBV28 and TRBJ2-7, with D possibly matching TRBD1 (6 bases). With 7 bases removed from V and 1 base from J, the gap between germline ends came to 8 bases. CDR1 and CDR2 from the germline V gene are MDHEN and SYDVKM. This CDR3 contains 12 residues. CDR3 nucleotide sequence: TGTGCCAGCACCGGACAGTCCTACGAGCAGTACTTC. Translated, it gives CASTGQSYEQYF.

This chain uses TRBV4-1 with TRBJ2-5; the match to TRBD2 covers 11 bases. The J segment lost 1 base and the V segment lost 4 bases, leaving 5 bases of the junction unmatched. The CDR3 has 16 amino acids. The germline CDR1 and CDR2 sequences are MGHRA and YSYEKL. CDR3 bases: TGCGCCAGCAGCCCCTATCTAGCGGGAGGCCAAGAGACCCAGTACTTC. Amino acids: CASSPYLAGGQETQYF.

This rearrangement joins TRBV27 to TRBJ1-2; tentatively, D is TRBD1 (5 bases). Trimming cost V 5 bases and J 4 bases, with 17 bases left between them. This CDR3 is 15 amino acids long. The germline V gene has CDR1 MNHEY and CDR2 SMNVEV (reference sequence). The CDR3 nucleotides are TGTGCCAGCAGTCCACGACGCCCAGGGTCCTATGGCTACACCTTC. Translating it yields CASSPRRPGSYGYTF.

This clone has more than one count but fewer than ten. V gene TRBV19 combines with J gene TRBJ1-5; D is unclear. Trimming took 8 bases from V and 0 from J, leaving 8 bases between them. Germline loops: CDR1 LNHDA, CDR2 SQIVND (reference sequence). The CDR3 has 13 residues. The CDR3: CASSENSNQPQHF. In DNA form, the CDR3 reads TGTGCCAGTTCCGAGAATAGCAATCAGCCCCAGCATTTT. The full variable domain, its missing parts supplied by reference TRBV19 and TRBJ1-5, is DGGITQSPKYLFRKEGQNVTLSCEQNLNHDAMYWYRQDPGQGLRLIYYSQIVNDFQKGDIAEGYSVSREKKESFPLTVTSAQKNPTAFYLCASSENSNQPQHFGDGTRLSIL.

This clone was seen more than once but under ten times. The junction differs from germline at one of its ends, possibly a read error. This same CDR3 is encoded by further DNA sequences in the sample. This chain links TRBV5-6 with TRBJ1-4; no definite D call. The CDR3 spans 13 residues. The germline CDR1 and CDR2 sequences are SGHDT and YYEEEE. CDR3 sequence (DNA): TGTGCCAGCAGCTTGCCGTCTAACGAAAAACTGTTTTTT. Its translation: CASSLPSNEKLFF. Full variable domain (remainder filled in from reference TRBV5-6 and TRBJ1-4): DAGVTQSPTHLIKTRGQQVTLRCSPKSGHDTVSWYQQALGQGPQFIFQYYEEEERQRGNFPDRFSGHQFPNYSSELNVNALLLGDSALYLCASSLPSNEKLFFGSGTQLSVL.

The chain carries TRBV25-1 and TRBJ2-5; 8 bases align to TRBD2. Germline loops: CDR1 MGHDK, CDR2 SYGVNS. The junction had 10 bases not matched to a gene; V was cut back by 6 bases and J by 4 bases. This CDR3 spans 15 amino acids. CDR3: CASSPRGAPRETQYF. The CDR3 DNA follows: TGTGCCAGCAGCCCGCGGGGGGCCCCCCGAGAGACCCAGTACTTC.

V gene TRBV19 combines with J gene TRBJ1-2; no firm D call. With 0 bases removed from V and 8 bases from J, the gap between germline ends came to 19 bases. The CDR3 has 16 amino acids. Germline CDR1 reads LNHDA; CDR2 reads SQIVND (reference sequence). The CDR3 DNA reads TGTGCCAGTAGTATAGATCTTCCGGGGAACAGTATAGGCTACACCTTC. It yields the protein CASSIDLPGNSIGYTF.

The chain links TRBV5-3 to TRBJ1-2; 10 nucleotides line up with TRBD1. Being an ORF, TRBV5-3 has a function that is uncertain. The CDR3 is 19 amino acids. Unmatched junction bases numbered 16, after V lost 1 base and J lost 4 bases. The CDR3 loop is CARSLITRDRGEFIYGYTF. CDR3 nucleotides: TGTGCCAGAAGCTTGATCACCCGGGACAGGGGTGAGTTTATCTATGGCTACACCTTC.

The rearrangement joins TRBV18 to TRBJ1-4; 10 nucleotides align to TRBD1. V lost 2 bases to trimming and J lost 8 bases; unmatched junction nucleotides: 14. Per germline, CDR1 KGHSH and CDR2 LQKENI. The CDR3 spans 18 residues. The CDR3 DNA reads TGTGCCAGCTCACCATCGGGACAGGGGATTCTTTTGCAGGAAAAACTGTTTTTT. This encodes CASSPSGQGILLQEKLFF.

This chain joins TRBV28 and TRBJ1-5; D call uncertain. This CDR3 spans 15 amino acids. Germline V lookup: CDR1 MDHEN, CDR2 SYDVKM. V was clipped by 3 bases and J by 3 bases, with 12 bases between them. The CDR3 reads CASSFRPGFNQPQHF. CDR3 nucleotides: TGTGCCAGCAGTTTTCGTCCGGGATTCAATCAGCCCCAGCATTTT.

The chain employs TRBV5-4 and TRBJ2-1, with 8 positions matching TRBD2. This CDR3 contains 16 residues. With V trimmed by 0 bases and J by 0 bases, 2 bases remained unmatched. The germline gives CDR1 SGHNT, CDR2 YYREEE (reference sequence). Here the CDR3 reads CASSLELAASYNEQFF. The CDR3 DNA is TGTGCCAGCAGCTTGGAACTAGCGGCCTCCTACAATGAGCAGTTCTTC.